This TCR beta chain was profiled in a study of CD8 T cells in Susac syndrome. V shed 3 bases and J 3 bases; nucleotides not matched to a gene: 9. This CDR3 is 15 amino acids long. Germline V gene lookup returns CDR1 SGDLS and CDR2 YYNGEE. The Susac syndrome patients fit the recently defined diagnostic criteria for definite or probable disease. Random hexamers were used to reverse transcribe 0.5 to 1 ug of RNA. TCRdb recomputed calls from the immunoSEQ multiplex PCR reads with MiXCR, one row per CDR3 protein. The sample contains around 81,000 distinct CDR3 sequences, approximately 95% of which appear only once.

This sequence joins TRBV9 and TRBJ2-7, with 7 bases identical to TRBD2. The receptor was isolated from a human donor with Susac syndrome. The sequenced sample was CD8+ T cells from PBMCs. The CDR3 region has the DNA TGTGCCAGCAGCGAGACGGGAGGAAGTAGCTACGAGCAGTACTTC. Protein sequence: CASSETGGSSYEQYF. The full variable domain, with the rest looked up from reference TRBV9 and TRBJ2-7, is DSGVTQTPKHLITATGQRVTLRCSPRSGDLSVYWYQQSLDQGLQFLIQYYNGEERAKGNILERFSAQQFPDLHSELNLSSLELGDSALYFCASSETGGSSYEQYFGPGTRLTVT.